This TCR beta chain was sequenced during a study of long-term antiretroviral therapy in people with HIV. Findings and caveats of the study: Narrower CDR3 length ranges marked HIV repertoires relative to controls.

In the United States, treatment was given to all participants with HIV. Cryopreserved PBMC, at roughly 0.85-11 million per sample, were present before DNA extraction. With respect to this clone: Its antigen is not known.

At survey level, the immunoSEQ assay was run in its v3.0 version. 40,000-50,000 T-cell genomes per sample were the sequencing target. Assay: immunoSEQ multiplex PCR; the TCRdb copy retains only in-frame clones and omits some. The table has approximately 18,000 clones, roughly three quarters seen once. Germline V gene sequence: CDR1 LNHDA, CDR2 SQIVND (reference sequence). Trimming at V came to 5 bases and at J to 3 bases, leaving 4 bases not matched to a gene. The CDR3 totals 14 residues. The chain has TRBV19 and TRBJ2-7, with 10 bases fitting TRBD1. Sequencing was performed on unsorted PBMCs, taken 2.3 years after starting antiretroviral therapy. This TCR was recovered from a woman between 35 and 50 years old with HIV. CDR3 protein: CASSPGTGDYEQYF. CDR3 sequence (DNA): TGTGCCAGTAGTCCCGGGACAGGGGACTACGAGCAGTACTTC.